A single sample gave rise to the 25 T cell receptor beta chains below, sequenced in a study of radiotherapy plus CTLA-4 blockade in lung cancer. Method: immunoSEQ multiplex PCR; TCRdb's copy keeps in-frame clones and lacks some. The sample has about 88,000 clones, 72% seen once; the top ten hold around 15%. The specimen was peripheral blood, collected from a patient treated with radiotherapy plus ipilimumab. The origin of the receptors is a human donor with non-small cell lung cancer that progressed on radiotherapy plus ipilimumab.

V and J are TRBV27 and TRBJ1-5; D is undetermined. This CDR3 region has 15 residues. Germline assignment: CDR1 MNHEY and CDR2 SMNVEV (reference sequence). Trimming stripped 5 bases from V and 0 bases from J, with 11 bases between. CDR3 sequence: CASSADGLSNQPQHF. The CDR3 nucleotides read TGTGCCAGCAGTGCCGACGGACTTAGCAATCAGCCCCAGCATTTT.

A few counts support this clone. For the CDR3, the DNA is TGTGCCAGCAGCTACCTCTACGGGGGCTATGAGCAGTTCTTC. It translates to CASSYLYGGYEQFF. The chain joins TRBV11-3 to TRBJ2-1; D is possibly TRBD1 or TRBD2 (6 bases each). V dropped 4 bases and J dropped 8 bases, with 15 bases sitting between them. CDR3 length equals 14 residues. Germline CDR1 reads SGHNT; CDR2 reads YENEEA.

The V call is TRBV4-1, the J call TRBJ1-4; 10 nucleotides align to TRBD1. CDR1 is MGHRA, CDR2 YSYEKL, per germline. The junction had 4 bases not matched to a gene; V was cut back by 0 bases and J by 6 bases. The CDR3 loop spans 16 amino acids. DNA of the CDR3: TGCGCCAGCAGCCAAGATGGGGGACAGGGGTATGAAAAACTGTTTTTT. This sequence encodes CASSQDGGQGYEKLFF.

A few counts support this clone. J is TRBJ1-1 and V is TRBV6-5, with 8 bases fitting TRBD1. The junction had 4 bases not matched to a gene; V was cut back by 2 bases and J by 5 bases. CDR3 length: 14 amino acids. Germline V gene sequence: CDR1 MNHEY, CDR2 SVGAGI. CDR3 DNA sequence: TGTGCCAGCAGTTACGGCACAGGGGGGACTGAAGCTTTCTTT. This codes for CASSYGTGGTEAFF.

Only one count was recorded for this clone. The chain couples TRBV5-5 to TRBJ2-5, with TRBD2 identical over 9 bases. CDR3 length: 18 residues. After removal of 2 bases from V and 0 bases from J, the junction contained 11 bases not matched to a gene. The germline gives CDR1 SGHKS, CDR2 YYEKEE (reference sequence). The CDR3: CASSFLLASGTNQETQYF. In nucleotides, the CDR3 is TGTGCCAGCAGCTTTTTACTAGCTAGCGGGACTAACCAAGAGACCCAGTACTTC. The full variable domain, rest sourced from reference TRBV5-5 and TRBJ2-5, is DAGVTQSPTHLIKTRGQQVTLRCSPISGHKSVSWYQQVLGQGPQFIFQYYEKEERGRGNFPDRFSARQFPNYSSELNVNALLLGDSALYLCASSFLLASGTNQETQYFGPGTRLLVL.

The chain is built from TRBV5-5 and TRBJ1-5; no clear D gene. Germline V lookup: CDR1 SGHKS, CDR2 YYEKEE (reference sequence). The V and J ends lost 0 bases and 4 bases respectively, with 2 bases between them. The CDR3 totals 12 residues. The CDR3 nucleotides are TGTGCCAGCAGCTTGGGTAATCAGCCCCAGCATTTT. Protein sequence: CASSLGNQPQHF.

This clone came up a few times. This chain uses TRBV29-1 with TRBJ1-2, with 8 bases aligning to TRBD1. J was trimmed by 2 bases and V by 8 bases; bases with no gene match: 4. Germline V CDR1 and CDR2: SQVTM, ANQGSEA. The CDR3 consists of 12 residues. CDR3 in DNA: TGCAGCTCCTGGACAGGGAACTATGGCTACACCTTC. Translating gives CSSWTGNYGYTF.

The chain links TRBV7-2 to TRBJ1-1; D is ambiguous. Germline V lookup: CDR1 SGHTA, CDR2 FQGNSA. The ends were cut back, 1 base at V and 6 bases at J, with 6 bases in the middle. CDR3 size: 12 residues. The chain's CDR3 is CASSLVGAEAFF. CDR3 in DNA: TGTGCCAGCAGCTTAGTCGGGGCTGAAGCTTTCTTT. Supplemented by reference TRBV7-2 and TRBJ1-1, the full variable domain reads GAGVSQSPSNKVTEKGKDVELRCDPISGHTALYWYRQSLGQGLEFLIYFQGNSAPDKSGLPSDRFSAERTGGSVSTLTIQRTQQEDSAVYLCASSLVGAEAFFGQGTRLTVV.

In DNA form, the CDR3 reads TGTGCCAGCAGCCGTGACACCTACACTGAAGCTTTCTTT. Translated, it gives CASSRDTYTEAFF. This sequence joins TRBV6-1 and TRBJ1-1; no clear D. This CDR3 comprises 13 residues. The V and J ends lost 6 bases and 3 bases respectively, with 11 bases between them. CDR1 is MNHNS, CDR2 SASEGT, per germline.

This clone is a singleton in its sample. This rearrangement joins TRBV4-3 to TRBJ2-1, with D perhaps TRBD2 (6 bases). Germline V gene lookup returns CDR1 LGHNA and CDR2 YSLEER. The CDR3 has 16 residues. V gave up 3 bases and J gave up 0 bases, with 12 bases separating them. CDR3 coding DNA: TGCGCCAGCAGCCAGGAGGGGAGAAGCTCCTACAATGAGCAGTTCTTC. It codes for CASSQEGRSSYNEQFF.

This clone was observed a handful of times. CDR3 bases: TGTGCCAGCAGCCCCAGGGGGGACAAAAACATTCAGTACTTC. This codes for CASSPRGDKNIQYF. The chain is built from TRBV6-6 and TRBJ2-4, with D tentatively TRBD1 (7 bases). The ends were cut back, 6 bases at V and 3 bases at J, with 12 bases in the middle. The CDR3 sequence is 14 residues long. Germline CDR1 and CDR2: MNHNY and SVGAGI (reference sequence).

The gene calls are TRBV19 and TRBJ2-6; D call uncertain. Trimming cost V 6 bases and J 0 bases, with 15 bases left between them. From germline, CDR1 is LNHDA and CDR2 SQIVND (reference sequence). The CDR3 spans 17 residues. CDR3 nucleotides: TGTGCCAGTAGCAATCAAGGTTCACTCTCTGGGGCCAACGTCCTGACTTTC. Translation: CASSNQGSLSGANVLTF.

The rearrangement links TRBV28 to TRBJ2-1; 8 nucleotides align to TRBD2. The J segment lost 9 bases and the V segment lost 6 bases, leaving 10 bases of the junction unmatched. Germline V gives CDR1 MDHEN, CDR2 SYDVKM. This CDR3 has 14 residues. CDR3 protein: CASRPGLGIGEQFF. The CDR3, as DNA: TGTGCCAGCAGGCCGGGACTAGGGATTGGTGAGCAGTTCTTC.

The V call is TRBV9, the J call TRBJ2-5; 7 bases line up with TRBD2. V trimming: 0 bases; J trimming: 5 bases; junction bases outside the gene matches: 10. The germline V gene has CDR1 SGDLS and CDR2 YYNGEE. The CDR3 contains 16 residues. CDR3 region: CASSVGLGGKSETQYF. The CDR3 DNA is TGTGCCAGCAGCGTAGGTTTGGGGGGGAAGTCGGAGACCCAGTACTTC. The whole variable domain, remainder taken from reference TRBV9 and TRBJ2-5, is DSGVTQTPKHLITATGQRVTLRCSPRSGDLSVYWYQQSLDQGLQFLIQYYNGEERAKGNILERFSAQQFPDLHSELNLSSLELGDSALYFCASSVGLGGKSETQYFGPGTRLLVL.

This chain uses TRBV6-1 with TRBJ1-4; no clear D. CDR1 is MNHNS and CDR2 is SASEGT in the germline V gene. The CDR3 spans 15 residues. Trimming removed 4 bases at V and 0 bases at J, with 9 bases between. For the CDR3, the DNA is TGTGCCAGCAGTGTTAACAGTGCAACTAATGAAAAACTGTTTTTT. The encoded protein is CASSVNSATNEKLFF.

The chain couples TRBV5-4 to TRBJ1-1; 7 bases are shared with TRBD1. Germline assignment: CDR1 SGHNT and CDR2 YYREEE (reference sequence). The CDR3 loop spans 15 amino acids. V shed 4 bases and J 0 bases; nucleotides not matched to a gene: 6. The CDR3 region is CASSMGQYLNTEAFF. In DNA form, the CDR3 reads TGTGCCAGCAGCATGGGACAGTACTTGAACACTGAAGCTTTCTTT.

This chain joins TRBV7-3 and TRBJ2-1; 11 nucleotides line up with TRBD1. Germline CDR1 reads SGHTA; CDR2 reads FQGTGA. With 3 bases clipped from V and 8 bases from J, the junction kept 3 bases outside the gene matches. This CDR3 is built from 14 residues. The CDR3 loop reads CASSFGTGGDEQFF. CDR3 bases: TGTGCCAGCAGCTTTGGGACAGGGGGGGATGAGCAGTTCTTC. Combining the CDR3 with reference TRBV7-3 and TRBJ2-1 gives the whole variable domain GAGVSQTPSNKVTEKGKYVELRCDPISGHTALYWYRQSLGQGPEFLIYFQGTGAADDSGLPNDRFFAVRPEGSVSTLKIQRTERGDSAVYLCASSFGTGGDEQFFGPGTRLTVL.

This clone was seen a few times. DNA for the CDR3: TGTGCCAGCAGCCCCCGGGGCCTCTACAATGAGCAGTTCTTC. Its protein is CASSPRGLYNEQFF. The chain employs TRBV9 and TRBJ2-1; D is perhaps TRBD1 or TRBD2 (5 bases each). Deletions cut 4 bases from V and 3 bases from J, with 11 bases between. Germline V gene data show CDR1 as SGDLS and CDR2 as YYNGEE. This CDR3 region has 14 residues.

The chain's CDR3 is CASSQELTGAYEQYF. CDR3 nucleotide sequence: TGCGCCAGCAGCCAAGAGCTCACAGGGGCCTACGAGCAGTACTTC. This chain joins TRBV4-3 and TRBJ2-7, with 7 bases lining up with TRBD1. Germline CDR1 LGHNA, CDR2 YSLEER. The CDR3 has 15 amino acids. The junction had 4 bases not matched to a gene; V was cut back by 0 bases and J by 2 bases.

The gene calls are TRBV19 and TRBJ1-5, with unresolved D. Trimming took 11 bases from V and 3 from J, leaving 20 bases between them. This CDR3 is built from 15 residues. In germline, CDR1 is LNHDA, CDR2 SQIVND (reference sequence). The CDR3 sequence: CACKREGSLNQPQHF. CDR3 coding DNA: TGTGCCTGTAAGCGAGAAGGGTCCCTCAATCAGCCCCAGCATTTT.

This clone was detected only a few times. The rearrangement uses TRBV9 and TRBJ1-4; D not certain. This CDR3 comprises 14 residues. Trimming pared 0 bases from V and 10 bases from J, leaving 13 bases between. CDR1 and CDR2 (germline): SGDLS, YYNGEE. The CDR3 nucleotides read TGTGCCAGCAGCGTAGCAGTGGGAGGAGGAAAACTGTTTTTT. Its protein is CASSVAVGGGKLFF.

This clone was observed a handful of times. This chain connects TRBV7-2 to TRBJ1-1; 7 bases match TRBD1. V lost 3 bases and J lost 0; bases outside the gene matches: 4. CDR1 is SGHTA and CDR2 is FQGNSA in the germline V gene. The CDR3 is 15 residues long. The CDR3 sequence is CASSFRGTVNTEAFF. CDR3 in DNA: TGTGCCAGCAGCTTCCGGGGGACAGTGAACACTGAAGCTTTCTTT.

In its sample, this clone was seen a few times. The chain employs TRBV28 and TRBJ2-2; no reliable D call. The CDR3 is 15 amino acids. The germline V gene encodes CDR1 MDHEN and CDR2 SYDVKM. Deletions cut 3 bases from V and 7 bases from J, with 15 bases between. The CDR3 reads CASSFIGSLGGELFF. The CDR3 DNA follows: TGTGCCAGCAGTTTCATAGGGTCGCTGGGCGGGGAGCTGTTTTTT.

This sequence joins TRBV6-5 and TRBJ1-2; a possible D gene is TRBD1 (5 bases). The germline gives CDR1 MNHEY, CDR2 SVGAGI. V lost 4 bases and J 4 bases, leaving 16 bases between the germline ends. The CDR3 has 15 residues. The DNA of the CDR3 is TGTGCCAGCAGTTTAGACCGGACAATTGCCTATGGCTACACCTTC. It is translated as CASSLDRTIAYGYTF.

The chain links TRBV19 to TRBJ1-5; a possible D gene is TRBD1 (6 bases). Trimming shortened V by 9 bases and J by 4 bases, and 19 bases separated the two germline ends. Germline CDR1 is LNHDA and CDR2 is SQIVND (reference sequence). The CDR3 runs 15 residues. The CDR3 DNA follows: TGTGCCAGCGGTGGGACAAGACCCCCAAATCAGCCCCAGCATTTT. Translating it yields CASGGTRPPNQPQHF.